The TCR beta chain described here comes from a study of graft-versus-host responses after intestinal transplantation. The study's findings and limits: GvH clones turned up in recipient marrow; some had shown up first in ileum or blood.

The V gene end was trimmed by 6 bases and the J gene end by 7 bases; junction bases not matched to a gene: 9. Germline CDR1 reads MDHEN; CDR2 reads SYDVKM. There are 15 residues in the CDR3. Here immunoSEQ multiplex PCR was the method, and the copy in TCRdb shows in-frame clones only, minus some. The sample consists of some 120,000 clones, approximately 90% of them appearing once. With respect to this clone: Antigen unknown.

The receptor's source is a human donor who was the organ donor for an intestinal transplant. The chain joins TRBV28 to TRBJ2-1; 10 bases are a match to TRBD2. The sample here was unstimulated CD4+ T cells sorted from spleen or lymph node cells, taken before transplant. The CDR3 spells CASSRLAGGLNEQFF. CDR3 in DNA: TGTGCCAGCAGCCGATTAGCGGGAGGTTTGAATGAGCAGTTCTTC.